This T cell receptor beta chain was captured in a study of CD8+ T cells in alopecia areata. Overall study findings and caveats: Patients showed less clear TCR sequence sharing than mice, possibly partly because of HLA diversity.

Investigators isolated RNA and reverse transcribed it into cDNA to act as the sequencing template. Sequenced by immunoSEQ multiplex PCR; TCRdb stores in-frame clones only, minus some. The profile shows roughly 200,000 clones, over 55% of them singletons. As for this clone: Its antigen is not identified.

Peripheral blood samples and lesional scalp punch biopsies were obtained from alopecia areata patients. Sorting from PBMCs produced CD4+ and CD8+ T cells. The CDR3 has 14 amino acids. Trimming cost V 3 bases and J 0 bases, with 8 bases left between them. The germline CDR1 and CDR2 sequences are GTSNPN and SVGIG (reference sequence). Specimen: CD4+ T cells sorted from blood, collected at week 0. This clonotype was sampled from a human donor with alopecia areata. The chain carries TRBV30 and TRBJ2-2; D gene ambiguous. The CDR3, as DNA: TGTGCCTGGAGCGGTGGACCGAACACCGGGGAGCTGTTTTTT. Translation: CAWSGGPNTGELFF.